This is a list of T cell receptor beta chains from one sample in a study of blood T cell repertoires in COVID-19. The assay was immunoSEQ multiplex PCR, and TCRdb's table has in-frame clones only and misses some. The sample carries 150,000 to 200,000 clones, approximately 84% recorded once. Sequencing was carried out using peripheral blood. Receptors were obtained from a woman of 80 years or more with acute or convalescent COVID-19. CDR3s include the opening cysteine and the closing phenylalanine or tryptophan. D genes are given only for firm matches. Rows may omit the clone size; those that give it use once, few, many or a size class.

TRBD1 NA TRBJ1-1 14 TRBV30 TGTGCCTGGACTACGACAGGGTGGAACACTGAAGCTTTCTTT CAWTTTGWNTEAFF
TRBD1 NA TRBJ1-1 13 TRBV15 TGTGCCACCAGTACTCAGGGGGGCACTGAAGCTTTCTTT CATSTQGGTEAFF
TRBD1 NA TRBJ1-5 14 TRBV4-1 TGCGCCAGCAGCCAAGGGACAGGGAATCAGCCCCAGCATTTT CASSQGTGNQPQHF
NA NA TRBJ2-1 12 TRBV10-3 TGTGCCAGCGGGGAGTGGGACAATGAGCAGTTCTTC CASGEWDNEQFF
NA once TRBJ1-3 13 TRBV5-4 TGTGCCAGCAGCTTCGACAGGGGAAACACCATATATTTT CASSFDRGNTIYF
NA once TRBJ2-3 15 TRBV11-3 TGTGCCAGCAGCTTAGATGGAGGAGTCACAGATACGCAGTATTTT CASSLDGGVTDTQYF
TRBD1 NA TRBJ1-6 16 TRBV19 TGTGCCAGTTCGATTTCCGGGACAGGGGTTAATTCACCCCTCCACTTT CASSISGTGVNSPLHF
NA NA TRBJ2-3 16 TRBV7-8 TGTGCCAGCAGCTTAGGTCTCGGGGGTAACACAGATACGCAGTATTTT CASSLGLGGNTDTQYF
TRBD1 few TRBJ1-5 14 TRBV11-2 TGTGCCAGCAGCCTAAACAGGGGTAGACGGCCCCAGCATTTT CASSLNRGRRPQHF
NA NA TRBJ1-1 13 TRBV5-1 TGCGCCAGCAGCCCAGGGGTGAACACTGAAGCTTTCTTT CASSPGVNTEAFF
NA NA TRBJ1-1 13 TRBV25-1 TGTGCCAGCAGTGATAGGCGCGGCACTGAAGCTTTCTTT CASSDRRGTEAFF
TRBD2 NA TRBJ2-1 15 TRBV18 TGTGCCAGCTCACCACTGGCGGGAGGGTACAATGAGCAGTTCTTC CASSPLAGGYNEQFF
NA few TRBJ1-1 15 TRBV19 TGTGCCAGTAGTCCGGGGACTCTAGGCAAGACTGAAGCTTTCTTT CASSPGTLGKTEAFF
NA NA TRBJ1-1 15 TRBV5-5 TGTGCCAGCAGCTTGGCAGGGGTAGGGGGCACTGAAGCTTTCTTT CASSLAGVGGTEAFF
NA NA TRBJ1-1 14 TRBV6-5 TGTGCCAGCAATACCGGGATGAAGCACACTGAAGCTTTCTTT CASNTGMKHTEAFF